The 16 T cell receptor beta chains below come from one sample, sequenced in a study of PD-L1 blockade in urothelial cancer (dated 2017 in TCRdb). Per the publication, the time point label means: pretreatment peripheral blood. The library was built by means of the immunoSEQ multiplex PCR assay. TCRdb provides this immuneACCESS table in a form limited to in-frame rearrangements. Some clones are lacking; in checked studies, under half of them reflect an unresolved V gene, and why the rest are absent is not known. The sample data list about 55,000 clones, and about 80% of these were observed just once. The ten largest clones represent over 1% of the sample. The material was PBMCs, obtained around atezolizumab (anti-PD-L1) treatment. Receptors originate from a man in his fifties with urothelial cancer.

This chain connects TRBV27 to TRBJ1-5; possibly TRBD1 for D (5 bases). The CDR3 extends over 16 amino acids. From germline, CDR1 is MNHEY and CDR2 SMNVEV (reference sequence). V lost 5 bases, J lost 5 bases, and 19 bases lay in between. The DNA for the CDR3 is TGTGCCAGCAGTGTCGCGGGGGGGAGGCCCGATCAGCCCCAGCATTTT. As protein: CASSVAGGRPDQPQHF.

This chain connects TRBV5-6 to TRBJ2-2; the D gene is possibly TRBD1 (6 bases). The CDR3 is 16 amino acids. Per the germline V gene, CDR1 is SGHDT and CDR2 is YYEEEE. The V end was cut by 5 bases, the J end by 7 bases, with 21 bases between. Here the CDR3 DNA reads TGTGCCAGCAGACCGGCGGTGGCAGGGGAAGGCGGGGAGCTGTTTTTT. It is translated as CASRPAVAGEGGELFF.

This sequence joins TRBV9 and TRBJ2-1, with D perhaps matching TRBD2 (6 bases). The V and J ends lost 4 bases and 0 bases respectively, with 14 bases between them. The CDR3 covers 16 residues. Germline lookup yields CDR1 SGDLS and CDR2 YYNGEE. The CDR3 coding sequence is TGTGCCAGCAGCCCAATCCGGGGGAGCTCCTACAATGAGCAGTTCTTC. It is translated as CASSPIRGSSYNEQFF. The full variable domain, completed using reference TRBV9 and TRBJ2-1, is DSGVTQTPKHLITATGQRVTLRCSPRSGDLSVYWYQQSLDQGLQFLIQYYNGEERAKGNILERFSAQQFPDLHSELNLSSLELGDSALYFCASSPIRGSSYNEQFFGPGTRLTVL.

This clone was found once. The chain employs TRBV6-1 and TRBJ2-7, with 9 bases fitting TRBD2. J lost 3 bases, V lost 4 bases, and 4 bases had no gene match. CDR1 and CDR2 (germline): MNHNS, SASEGT. CDR3 length: 14 amino acids. The chain's CDR3 is CASSGGTSFYEQYF. The CDR3 DNA follows: TGTGCCAGCAGTGGCGGGACTAGCTTCTACGAGCAGTACTTC.

The chain is built from TRBV11-3 and TRBJ2-7; D is perhaps TRBD2 (6 bases). This CDR3 has 17 amino acids. Between the trimmed V and J ends, which lost 5 bases and 7 bases, there was a span of 27 bases. In germline, CDR1 is SGHNT, CDR2 YENEEA. The CDR3 nucleotides are TGTGCCAGCAGCCTTAGTGTGGGCGGTAGCGGACCTACGGAGCAGTACTTC. Translation: CASSLSVGGSGPTEQYF.

The chain employs TRBV4-1 and TRBJ1-2, with TRBD1 identical over 9 bases. V was pared by 0 bases and J by 9 bases, with 5 bases of the junction left unmatched. The CDR3 contains 14 residues. The germline V gene has CDR1 MGHRA and CDR2 YSYEKL. In nucleotides, the CDR3 is TGCGCCAGCAGCCAAGAACAGGGGGCGCATAGCTACACCTTC. It specifies CASSQEQGAHSYTF.

This clone has just one count. This chain joins TRBV7-2 and TRBJ2-7; TRBD2 matches 10 bases. The germline CDR1 and CDR2 sequences are SGHTA and FQGNSA. CDR3 length: 16 residues. After removal of 4 bases from V and 3 bases from J, the junction contained 9 bases not matched to a gene. The CDR3: CASSSRTSGALYEQYF. The CDR3 DNA sequence: TGTGCCAGCAGCTCCCGGACTAGCGGAGCGCTCTACGAGCAGTACTTC. Complete variable domain (other parts from reference TRBV7-2 and TRBJ2-7): GAGVSQSPSNKVTEKGKDVELRCDPISGHTALYWYRQSLGQGLEFLIYFQGNSAPDKSGLPSDRFSAERTGGSVSTLTIQRTQQEDSAVYLCASSSRTSGALYEQYFGPGTRLTVT.

The V call is TRBV6-1, the J call TRBJ1-1; TRBD1 is a possible D gene (5 bases). The germline gives CDR1 MNHNS, CDR2 SASEGT. The CDR3 covers 15 residues. The V end was cut by 5 bases, the J end by 2 bases, with 15 bases between. The CDR3 sequence: CASSKPDIFNTEAFF. The CDR3 coding sequence is TGTGCCAGCAGTAAGCCGGACATTTTCAACACTGAAGCTTTCTTT.

This chain uses TRBV7-2 with TRBJ2-7; 12 bases are shared with TRBD2. CDR3 length: 14 residues. V was pared by 1 base and J by 9 bases, with 4 bases of the junction left unmatched. Per germline, CDR1 SGHTA and CDR2 FQGNSA. CDR3 coding DNA: TGTGCCAGCAGCTTAGGGACTAGCGGGACGCGGCAGTACTTC. This translates into CASSLGTSGTRQYF. The whole variable domain, remainder taken from reference TRBV7-2 and TRBJ2-7, is GAGVSQSPSNKVTEKGKDVELRCDPISGHTALYWYRQSLGQGLEFLIYFQGNSAPDKSGLPSDRFSAERTGGSVSTLTIQRTQQEDSAVYLCASSLGTSGTRQYFGPGTRLTVT.

The chain uses TRBV27 and TRBJ2-1; 14 bases align to TRBD2. V gave up 4 bases and J gave up 1 base; unmatched junction bases: 6. CDR3 length: 18 residues. The germline CDR1 and CDR2 sequences are MNHEY and SMNVEV (reference sequence). In nucleotides, the CDR3 is TGTGCCAGCAGTTCTGGGACTAGCGGGAGTTGGTCCTACAATGAGCAGTTCTTC. Its translation: CASSSGTSGSWSYNEQFF.

CDR3 DNA sequence: TGTGCCTTCCAGGGGGAGCGAGAGACCCAGTACTTC. It is translated as CAFQGERETQYF. The chain has TRBV30 and TRBJ2-5, with 7 bases lining up with TRBD1. Per germline, CDR1 GTSNPN and CDR2 SVGIG (reference sequence). The CDR3 length is 12 residues. The V and J ends lost 7 bases and 4 bases, in that order; junction bases with no gene match: 6.

This clone was found a few times. V gene TRBV7-8 combines with J gene TRBJ1-5, with D unresolved. CDR1 and CDR2 from the germline V gene are SGHVS and FQNEAQ. Deletions cut 3 bases from V and 5 bases from J, with 8 bases between. The CDR3 extends over 13 amino acids. The DNA for the CDR3 is TGTGCCAGCAGCTTTAATCGGGATCAGCCCCAGCATTTT. Protein product: CASSFNRDQPQHF.

The V call is TRBV5-6, the J call TRBJ2-1; TRBD2 is a possible D gene (6 bases). The CDR3 has 15 residues. Germline V CDR1 and CDR2: SGHDT, YYEEEE. Deletions cut 6 bases from V and 5 bases from J, with 18 bases between. CDR3 sequence reads: CASTELGGMNNEQFF. CDR3 DNA sequence: TGTGCCAGCACCGAGCTGGGCGGGATGAACAATGAGCAGTTCTTC.

The rearrangement joins TRBV6-5 to TRBJ1-3; D ambiguous. With 9 bases removed from V and 6 bases from J, the gap between germline ends came to 9 bases. Germline CDR1 and CDR2: MNHEY and SVGAGI. CDR3 size: 11 residues. The CDR3 sequence is CASSRENTIYF. In DNA, the CDR3 is TGTGCCAGTTCCCGAGAAAACACCATATATTTT.

The DNA of the CDR3 is TGCAGCGTCCTCCCGGGACAGCCCTACGAGCAGTACTTC. It is translated as CSVLPGQPYEQYF. The J gene is TRBJ2-7, the V gene TRBV29-1; 7 nucleotides align to TRBD1. The germline V gene encodes CDR1 SQVTM and CDR2 ANQGSEA. V lost 6 bases, J lost 2 bases, and 7 bases stayed unmatched. This CDR3 contains 13 residues.

This clone was counted a single time. V gene TRBV15 combines with J gene TRBJ2-6; D is unclear. Germline CDR1 LNHNV, CDR2 YYDKDF (reference sequence). The germline V and J ends were trimmed by 5 bases and 2 bases, with 19 bases remaining between them. This CDR3 has 18 amino acids. Here the CDR3 reads CATSPPRGDWTGANVLTF. DNA of the CDR3: TGTGCCACCAGCCCCCCTAGAGGTGACTGGACTGGGGCCAACGTCCTGACTTTC. The full variable domain, in which reference TRBV15 and TRBJ2-6 provide the parts outside the CDR3, is DAMVIQNPRYQVTQFGKPVTLSCSQTLNHNVMYWYQQKSSQAPKLLFHYYDKDFNNEADTPDNFQSRRPNTSFCFLDIRSPGLGDTAMYLCATSPPRGDWTGANVLTFGAGSRLTVL.